A selection of T cell receptor beta chains follows, all from one sample in a study of T-cell reconstitution after alpha-beta-depleted transplantation in children. TCRdb reanalysed the PCR reads using MiXCR and keeps one entry per CDR3 protein. Among about 580,000 distinct CDR3 sequences listed, 20% to 25% were seen once. The sample consisted of PBMCs, mostly from graft donor cells, taken 360 days after TCRalphabeta/CD19-depleted stem cell transplant. Source of these receptors: a boy younger than two who had a stem cell transplant for acute myeloid leukemia, so the T cells may come from the graft donor. The CDR3 runs from the conserved cysteine through the conserved F or W. The D gene is left open where the match is weak. Clone sizes are given selectively: once, few, many, or a class where the clone is expanded.

CASTPTSGSGDTGELFF TGTGCCAGCACCCCGACTAGCGGGTCGGGGGACACCGGGGAGCTGTTTTTT TRBJ2-2 TRBV12-3/TRBV12-4 TRBD2 -
CASSQSEPPTGTDTQYF TGCGCCAGCAGCCAAAGTGAACCCCCAACCGGGACAGATACGCAGTATTTT TRBJ2-3 TRBV4-3 - few
CASSPSGTGEHEQYF TGTGCCAGCAGTCCTAGCGGGACAGGGGAGCACGAGCAGTACTTC TRBJ2-7 TRBV9 - few
CSAQRTPGSPWQYF TGCAGTGCCCAGAGGACTCCCGGCAGTCCGTGGCAGTATTTT TRBJ2-3 TRBV20-1 - many
CASSKGGVTDTQYF TGTGCCAGCAGCAAGGGGGGAGTCACAGATACGCAGTATTTT TRBJ2-3 TRBV6-2/TRBV6-3 - many
CASSQDPRRGNTGELFF TGTGCCAGCAGCCAAGACCCGCGCAGGGGGAACACCGGGGAGCTGTTTTTT TRBJ2-2 TRBV4-2 - once
CASSYSLPIAGPDTQYF TGTGCCAGCAGTTACTCCCTCCCGATAGCGGGGCCAGATACGCAGTATTTT TRBJ2-3 TRBV6-5 TRBD2 -
CSVGLLQGSEQYF TGCAGCGTTGGCCTTTTACAGGGCTCTGAGCAGTACTTC TRBJ2-7 TRBV29-1 - few
CASSLEGYQETQYF TGTGCCAGCAGCTTGGAGGGGTACCAAGAGACCCAGTACTTC TRBJ2-5 TRBV7-2 - many
CASSLGAAITDTQYF TGCGCCAGCAGCTTGGGGGCAGCTATCACAGATACGCAGTATTTT TRBJ2-3 TRBV5-1 - -
CSASRETIYF TGCAGTGCTTCTAGGGAGACCATATATTTT TRBJ1-3 TRBV20-1 - few
CATEDRDTDTQYF TGTGCCACCGAGGACAGGGACACAGATACGCAGTATTTT TRBJ2-3 TRBV27 TRBD1 many
CSGTGTHEQFF TGCAGCGGGACAGGAACACATGAGCAGTTCTTC TRBJ2-1 TRBV29-1 TRBD1 many
CASSFDWRGTGELFF TGCGCCAGCAGCTTCGACTGGAGGGGTACCGGGGAGCTGTTTTTT TRBJ2-2 TRBV5-1 - many
CSAPVVNTGELFF TGCAGTGCCCCCGTAGTGAACACCGGGGAGCTGTTTTTT TRBJ2-2 TRBV20-1 - -
CASSLLTGTRELFF TGTGCCAGCAGCCTACTGACAGGGACGCGGGAGCTGTTTTTT TRBJ2-2 TRBV7-8 TRBD1 -
CSATSPGNGETQYF TGCAGTGCTACTTCCCCAGGCAATGGAGAGACCCAGTACTTC TRBJ2-5 TRBV20-1 - many
CASSPDSLSYNEQFF TGTGCCAGCAGCCCTGACAGCCTCTCCTACAATGAGCAGTTCTTC TRBJ2-1 TRBV9 - few
CSVAWGQAYNEQFF TGCAGCGTTGCGTGGGGGCAGGCGTACAATGAGCAGTTCTTC TRBJ2-1 TRBV29-1 - few
CATSRDLRGDTQYF TGTGCCACCAGCAGAGATCTACGTGGAGATACGCAGTATTTT TRBJ2-3 TRBV15 - -
CASSKDWRDGSTDTQYF TGTGCCAGCAGCAAAGACTGGAGGGATGGGTCCACAGATACGCAGTATTTT TRBJ2-3 TRBV3-1 - many
CASSSWTGLYGYTF TGTGCCAGCAGCTCTTGGACAGGATTATATGGCTACACCTTC TRBJ1-2 TRBV7-2 TRBD1 -
CASSLGTEPRYF TGTGCCAGCAGTTTGGGGACCGAGCCTCGGTACTTC TRBJ2-4 TRBV12-3/TRBV12-4 - -
CASSESVPAGNTEAFF TGTGCCAGCAGTGAATCAGTCCCGGCAGGCAACACTGAAGCTTTCTTT TRBJ1-1 TRBV25-1 - many
CSVGWGQVGFTNTGELFF TGCAGCGTTGGGTGGGGACAGGTCGGTTTTACGAACACCGGGGAGCTGTTTTTT TRBJ2-2 TRBV29-1 TRBD1 -
CSARVGWGNQPQHF TGCAGTGCTAGAGTGGGTTGGGGGAATCAGCCCCAGCATTTT TRBJ1-5 TRBV20-1 - many